This TCR beta chain was sequenced during a study of T cells in Graves' hyperthyroidism and ophthalmopathy. Study conclusions and caveats: The majority of expanded thyroid clonotypes above 0.001 also appeared in blood. Separating ophthalmopathy from stable hyperthyroidism was achieved by a 13 V-J model.

The CDR3 regions of TCR beta were amplified from RNA transcripts. First-round RT-PCR targeting the TCR CDR3 was performed with the HTBI primer set. TCRdb reprocessed the multiplex PCR reads with MiXCR, giving one entry per CDR3 protein. The table records roughly 630,000 distinct CDR3 sequences, roughly 14% of them present only once. Researchers barred patients who had uncontrolled infection, other autoimmune disease, pregnancy or lactation. This clonotype occurred many times. Its antigen is not known. Germline CDR1 is SGHAT and CDR2 is FQNNGV. Trimming removed 1 base from V and 3 bases from J, with 10 bases in between. The CDR3 is 15 residues long.

The genes are TRBV11-2 and TRBJ2-1, with D unresolved. This sequence originates from a woman in her thirties with Graves' hyperthyroidism. The sequenced sample consisted of blood. The CDR3 DNA reads TGTGCCAGCAGCTTAGCTCTCCCACTCTACAATGAGCAGTTCTTC. Its translation is CASSLALPLYNEQFF.